Presented here are 28 T cell receptor beta chains from one specimen sequenced in a study of T cell changes during pregnancy in multiple sclerosis. The assay was immunoSEQ multiplex PCR, and TCRdb's table has in-frame clones only and misses some. The sample has roughly 40,000 clones, about 90% seen once. The material sequenced was CD4+ T cells from peripheral blood mononuclear cells, taken after pregnancy. All receptors derive from a female donor in good health, enrolled as a control in a pregnancy study.

The genes are TRBV9 and TRBJ2-7, with D possibly TRBD2 on 5 matching bases. The V end lost 4 bases, the J end lost 1 base, and 9 bases lay between the germline ends. The CDR3 runs 13 residues. The germline V gene encodes CDR1 SGDLS and CDR2 YYNGEE. CDR3 residues: CASSPSGSYEQYF. CDR3 bases: TGTGCCAGCAGCCCCAGCGGTTCCTACGAGCAGTACTTC.

V gene TRBV4-2 combines with J gene TRBJ1-1; tentative D call: TRBD1 (6 bases). Trimming removed 0 bases from V and 1 base from J, with 12 bases in between. The CDR3 contains 16 residues. The germline V gene has CDR1 LGHNA and CDR2 YNFKEQ. The CDR3 DNA is TGTGCCAGCAGCCAAGATAAGTTGGGGGCGAACACTGAAGCTTTCTTT. Amino acids: CASSQDKLGANTEAFF.

This clone came up once. The rearrangement uses TRBV6-5 and TRBJ1-2, with 7 bases fitting TRBD1. Per the germline V gene, CDR1 is MNHEY and CDR2 is SVGAGI. The V and J ends lost 7 bases and 8 bases, in that order; junction bases with no gene match: 13. This CDR3 spans 14 amino acids. The CDR3 region is CASTRQGSVVGYTF. In DNA, the CDR3 is TGTGCCAGCACAAGACAGGGTTCGGTTGTGGGCTACACCTTC.

The rearrangement links TRBV10-3 to TRBJ1-4; tentative D call: TRBD1 (5 bases). Between the trimmed V and J ends, which lost 0 bases and 10 bases, there was a span of 9 bases. Germline lookup yields CDR1 ENHRY and CDR2 SYGVKD. The CDR3 runs 13 residues. Here the CDR3 reads CAISESQVGKLFF. The DNA of the CDR3 is TGTGCCATCAGTGAGTCACAGGTGGGAAAACTGTTTTTT.

This chain connects TRBV7-5 to TRBJ1-4; no DNA check was done on the table's D call, TRBD1. TRBV7-5 is a recognized pseudogene. The CDR3 runs to 17 residues. The CDR3 loop is CVRSNLKGHSLNEKLFF. The CDR3 nucleotides read TGTGTCAGAAGCAACCTCAAAGGACATTCCCTTAATGAAAAACTGTTTTTT.

In its sample, this clone is medium-sized. The genes are TRBV28 and TRBJ2-1; D possibly corresponds to TRBD2 (6 bases). The germline gives CDR1 MDHEN, CDR2 SYDVKM. The CDR3 totals 15 residues. V was trimmed by 6 bases and J by 0 bases, leaving 12 bases between them. The CDR3 sequence is CASSPLASSYNEQFF. The CDR3 bases are TGTGCCAGCAGCCCCCTAGCGAGCTCCTACAATGAGCAGTTCTTC. Full variable domain (rest looked up from reference TRBV28 and TRBJ2-1): DVKVTQSSRYLVKRTGEKVFLECVQDMDHENMFWYRQDPGLGLRLIYFSYDVKMKEKGDIPEGYSVSREKKERFSLILESASTNQTSMYLCASSPLASSYNEQFFGPGTRLTVL.

There are a few counts of this clone. The chain uses TRBV18 and TRBJ2-1; 11 bases line up with TRBD2. Germline CDR1 reads KGHSH; CDR2 reads LQKENI. The CDR3 totals 14 residues. V lost 6 bases, J lost 8 bases, and 6 bases stayed unmatched. The CDR3: CASSDGTSGDEQFF. CDR3 sequence (DNA): TGTGCCAGCTCGGACGGGACTAGCGGTGATGAGCAGTTCTTC.

The V and J genes are TRBV9 and TRBJ2-2; D uncertain. The germline gives CDR1 SGDLS, CDR2 YYNGEE. V gave up 3 bases and J gave up 2 bases, with 5 bases separating them. The CDR3 contains 13 residues. CDR3 coding DNA: TGTGCCAGCAGCGCCAAAAACACCGGGGAGCTGTTTTTT. Translating it yields CASSAKNTGELFF.

A few counts support this clone. In DNA form, the CDR3 reads TGTGCCAGCTCACCGACTGGGAATCAGCCCCAGCATTTT. Protein product: CASSPTGNQPQHF. This sequence joins TRBV18 and TRBJ1-5, with unresolved D. CDR3 length equals 13 residues. Germline assignment: CDR1 KGHSH and CDR2 LQKENI. Between the trimmed V and J ends, which lost 3 bases and 4 bases, there was a span of 7 bases. The entire variable domain, with the rest obtained from reference TRBV18 and TRBJ1-5, is as follows: NAGVMQNPRHLVRRRGQEARLRCSPMKGHSHVYWYRQLPEEGLKFMVYLQKENIIDESGMPKERFSAEFPKEGPSILRIQQVVRGDSAAYFCASSPTGNQPQHFGDGTRLSIL.

This clone is a singleton in its sample. The rearrangement uses TRBV28 and TRBJ2-7, with 11 bases aligning to TRBD2. V lost 4 bases to trimming and J lost 3 bases; unmatched junction nucleotides: 11. Germline V CDR1 and CDR2: MDHEN, SYDVKM. This CDR3 has 17 amino acids. The CDR3 bases are TGTGCCAGCAGTTCACCTCCCGGGACTAGCGGCCACTACGAGCAGTACTTC. Its translation is CASSSPPGTSGHYEQYF. Looking up the rest from reference TRBV28 and TRBJ2-7 gives the full variable domain: DVKVTQSSRYLVKRTGEKVFLECVQDMDHENMFWYRQDPGLGLRLIYFSYDVKMKEKGDIPEGYSVSREKKERFSLILESASTNQTSMYLCASSSPPGTSGHYEQYFGPGTRLTVT.

The DNA for the CDR3 is TGTGCCAGCAGTTACTCGGACAGAAGCACAGATACGCAGTATTTT. Translation: CASSYSDRSTDTQYF. This chain connects TRBV6-5 to TRBJ2-3, with TRBD1 as a possible D gene (6 bases). V dropped 0 bases and J dropped 0 bases, with 7 bases sitting between them. The CDR3 runs 15 residues. Germline CDR1 and CDR2: MNHEY and SVGAGI.

The chain employs TRBV7-3 and TRBJ2-3; no clear D. The CDR3 is 13 residues long. Trimming took off 3 bases at V and 1 base at J, with 5 bases between the two ends. In germline, CDR1 is SGHTA, CDR2 FQGTGA. The CDR3 region has the DNA TGTGCCAGCAGCTTCCCCGGCACAGATACGCAGTATTTT. This encodes CASSFPGTDTQYF.

The chain uses TRBV5-4 and TRBJ1-1; 8 nucleotides agree with TRBD1. Germline loops: CDR1 SGHNT, CDR2 YYREEE (reference sequence). The CDR3 extends over 14 amino acids. The V segment lost 4 bases and the J segment 6 bases; nucleotides outside the gene matches: 8. The CDR3 DNA reads as TGTGCCAGCAGCCCCGGGGCGGACAGGGCTGAAGCTTTCTTT. Translated: CASSPGADRAEAFF.

The V gene is TRBV2, the J gene TRBJ1-4, with D unresolved. This CDR3 contains 14 residues. The germline V gene encodes CDR1 SNHLY and CDR2 FYNNEI. Trimming left V 9 bases short and J 7 bases short, with 18 bases between. CDR3 loop: CASLPGTGFEKLFF. The CDR3, as DNA: TGTGCCAGTTTACCGGGAACTGGGTTTGAAAAACTGTTTTTT.

A single count supports this clone. The chain has TRBV11-3 and TRBJ2-1; 8 bases are a match to TRBD2. CDR3 length: 15 residues. CDR1 and CDR2 (germline): SGHNT, YENEEA. The V and J ends lost 4 bases and 4 bases, in that order; junction bases with no gene match: 6. CDR3 in amino acids: CASSSSGLIYNEQFF. The CDR3 nucleotides are TGTGCCAGCAGCTCTAGCGGGCTTATTTACAATGAGCAGTTCTTC.

The rearrangement links TRBV6-1 to TRBJ2-1, with 10 bases aligning to TRBD2. V shed 3 bases, J shed 5 bases, and the junction held 4 bases outside the gene matches. This CDR3 spans 15 amino acids. CDR1 and CDR2 (germline): MNHNS, SASEGT. The DNA of the CDR3 is TGTGCCAGCAGTGAGTCACTAGCGGGAAACAATGAGCAGTTCTTC. Translation gives CASSESLAGNNEQFF.

The chain employs TRBV5-1 and TRBJ2-1; 8 bases align to TRBD2. Trimming at V came to 1 base and at J to 1 base, leaving 4 bases not matched to a gene. CDR3 length equals 16 residues. CDR1 and CDR2 from the germline V gene are SGHRS and YFSETQ. The CDR3 is CASSLLGLGSYNEQFF. CDR3 bases: TGCGCCAGCAGCTTGTTGGGACTAGGGTCCTACAATGAGCAGTTCTTC.

The chain uses TRBV7-9 and TRBJ1-2, with D unresolved. Between the trimmed V and J ends, which lost 4 bases and 3 bases, there was a span of 9 bases. Germline-derived CDR1 and CDR2 are SEHNR and FQNEAQ (reference sequence). The CDR3 length is 13 residues. CDR3 bases: TGTGCCAGCAGCTCGATCGGGGACTATGGCTACACCTTC. Its protein is CASSSIGDYGYTF.

This chain uses TRBV5-5 with TRBJ2-7; 7 nucleotides align to TRBD2. The length of the CDR3 is 13 residues. J gave up 7 bases and V 0 bases, and 4 bases lay outside the gene matches. In germline, CDR1 is SGHKS, CDR2 YYEKEE (reference sequence). CDR3 in DNA: TGTGCCAGCAGCTTGGTCGGGAGGCGTGAGCAGTACTTC. Translation gives CASSLVGRREQYF.

CDR3 amino acids: CASSPPNGGDNTEAFF. The CDR3 DNA sequence: TGTGCCAGCTCACCACCGAACGGGGGGGACAACACTGAAGCTTTCTTT. The chain has TRBV18 and TRBJ1-1; possibly TRBD1 for D (5 bases). The length of the CDR3 is 16 residues. V was trimmed by 0 bases and J by 2 bases, leaving 13 bases between them. Germline V CDR1 and CDR2: KGHSH, LQKENI. Variable domain in full (rest from reference TRBV18 and TRBJ1-1): NAGVMQNPRHLVRRRGQEARLRCSPMKGHSHVYWYRQLPEEGLKFMVYLQKENIIDESGMPKERFSAEFPKEGPSILRIQQVVRGDSAAYFCASSPPNGGDNTEAFFGQGTRLTVV.

The chain recombines TRBV6-5 with TRBJ2-5; TRBD2 matches at 11 bases. Germline V gives CDR1 MNHEY, CDR2 SVGAGI. This CDR3 has 15 amino acids. J lost 4 bases, V lost 4 bases, and 5 bases had no gene match. The CDR3 DNA follows: TGTGCCAGCAGTTCCCTCCTAGCGGGGGGAGAGACCCAGTACTTC. It is translated as CASSSLLAGGETQYF.

The V and J genes are TRBV7-2 and TRBJ2-7; TRBD1 matches 9 bases. The J segment lost 1 base and the V segment lost 6 bases, leaving 7 bases of the junction unmatched. CDR1 and CDR2 from the germline V gene are SGHTA and FQGNSA. This CDR3 comprises 15 residues. The DNA of the CDR3 is TGTGCCAGCAGTATAGCCGGGACAGGGTCCTACGAGCAGTACTTC. This encodes CASSIAGTGSYEQYF.

V and J are TRBV28 and TRBJ2-3, with D possibly TRBD1 on 6 matching bases. Germline CDR1 reads MDHEN; CDR2 reads SYDVKM. The CDR3 covers 16 residues. Trimming took 5 bases from V and 2 from J, leaving 17 bases between them. The CDR3 protein is CASSVSGTRDTDTQYF. CDR3 nucleotide sequence: TGTGCCAGCAGTGTATCCGGGACACGCGACACAGATACGCAGTATTTT.

This clone has just one count. V gene TRBV5-1 combines with J gene TRBJ2-7; 7 nucleotides align to TRBD2. This CDR3 has 16 residues. CDR1 and CDR2 (germline): SGHRS, YFSETQ. V lost 5 bases, J lost 4 bases, and 15 bases stayed unmatched. The CDR3 here is CASRRTGTTEVYEQYF. In DNA, the CDR3 is TGCGCCAGCAGGCGCACCGGGACTACCGAGGTATACGAGCAGTACTTC.

The gene calls are TRBV11-2 and TRBJ1-4; 7 bases fit TRBD1. Germline trimming cut 5 bases from V and 10 bases from J; bases unmatched to any gene: 13. The CDR3 runs to 15 residues. The germline V gene has CDR1 SGHAT and CDR2 FQNNGV. For the CDR3, the DNA is TGTGCCAGCAGCCTCGACAGGGTTAGCCTGGGAAAACTGTTTTTT. It is translated as CASSLDRVSLGKLFF.

The chain joins TRBV28 to TRBJ2-7; D gene uncertain. Germline V CDR1 and CDR2: MDHEN, SYDVKM. V lost 1 base and J lost 3, with 4 bases in between. This CDR3 contains 12 residues. For the CDR3, the DNA is TGTGCCAGCAGTTTATTTCGCTACGAGCAGTACTTC. Amino acids: CASSLFRYEQYF.

The chain joins TRBV5-6 to TRBJ1-2, with 7 nucleotides matching TRBD1. With V trimmed by 4 bases and J by 8 bases, 14 bases remained unmatched. This CDR3 is 15 amino acids long. CDR1 is SGHDT, CDR2 YYEEEE, per germline. The CDR3 region has the DNA TGTGCCAGCAGCCTGAGGACAGGCCAGCCGGGGGGCTACACCTTC. It yields the protein CASSLRTGQPGGYTF.

This rearrangement joins TRBV29-1 to TRBJ1-2; TRBD1 agrees at 10 bases. The CDR3 runs to 16 residues. The trim removed 5 bases at V and 0 bases at J, leaving 9 bases unmatched. Germline V gene sequence: CDR1 SQVTM, CDR2 ANQGSEA. Here the CDR3 reads CSVWGGTGASNYGYTF. The DNA for the CDR3 is TGCAGCGTTTGGGGCGGGACAGGGGCGTCTAACTATGGCTACACCTTC.